This T cell receptor beta chain was profiled in a study of T-cell memory formation after mild COVID-19. Regarding this clonotype: Its specificity is unknown.

Overall study findings and caveats: Among clones contracting day 15 to 85, CD4/CD8 was balanced, whereas later expanders leaned CD4+.

The germline V gene has CDR1 SGHTA and CDR2 FQGNSA. The CDR3 extends over 14 amino acids. The V end lost 4 bases, the J end lost 2 bases, and 11 bases lay between the germline ends. TCRdb used MiXCR to reprocess the 5' RACE reads, holding one entry per CDR3 protein. Of about 290,000 distinct CDR3 sequences in the sample, approximately 15% were seen once. The rearrangement links TRBV7-2 to TRBJ1-1; D gene uncertain. Sequences were obtained from PBMCs or a T cell subset sorted from them (not recorded which). The receptor was isolated from a young man who had mild COVID-19 (a few samples of this study predate the infection). Cell type and time point are not known. The CDR3 protein is CASSSRTINTEAFF. CDR3 coding DNA: TGTGCCAGCAGCTCTAGGACGATTAACACTGAAGCTTTCTTT.